A selection of T cell receptor beta chains follows, all from one sample in a study of beta chain features in type 1 diabetes. Produced via immunoSEQ multiplex PCR; TCRdb's table is partial and in-frame only. Among under 300,000 clones, approximately 13% were seen once, and the ten largest hold about 0.018%. Material for sequencing was naive CD4+ T cells from blood. The receptors stem from a man aged 30-40 years with type 1 diabetes. The CDR3 runs from the conserved cysteine through the conserved F or W. The D gene is left open where the match is weak. Size values are once, few and many counts, or a class for expanded clones, and some rows have none.

D gene,V gene,clone size,J gene,CDR3 protein,CDR3 DNA
.,TRBV15,few,TRBJ1-1,CATSRDGEFGNTEAFF,TGTGCCACCAGCAGAGATGGGGAGTTCGGGAACACTGAAGCTTTCTTT
.,TRBV4-1,few,TRBJ2-3,CASSHSGGSGFTDTQYF,TGCGCCAGCAGCCATTCAGGGGGTAGCGGCTTCACAGATACGCAGTATTTT
TRBD1,TRBV4-2,.,TRBJ1-2,CASRQTKQGTNYGYTF,TGTGCCAGCAGACAAACTAAACAGGGGACAAACTATGGCTACACCTTC
TRBD2,TRBV5-1,.,TRBJ2-3,CASSLVPAGSYTDTQYF,TGCGCCAGCAGCTTGGTCCCAGCGGGATCGTATACAGATACGCAGTATTTT
.,TRBV4-1,few,TRBJ1-2,CASSQEDSSSFYGYTF,TGCGCCAGCAGCCAAGAGGACAGTTCGTCCTTTTATGGCTACACCTTC
TRBD2,TRBV11-2,few,TRBJ2-2,CASSLELATGELFF,TGTGCCAGCAGCTTAGAACTAGCGACCGGGGAGCTGTTTTTT
TRBD1,TRBV5-1,few,TRBJ1-2,CASSFFRGSGYTF,TGCGCCAGCAGCTTCTTCAGGGGGAGTGGCTACACCTTC
TRBD1,TRBV30,few,TRBJ1-2,CAWSSGGPYGYTF,TGTGCCTGGAGTTCAGGGGGCCCCTATGGCTACACCTTC
TRBD2,TRBV9,.,TRBJ2-5,CASSGSGRRQETQYF,TGTGCCAGCAGCGGAAGCGGGAGGCGCCAAGAGACCCAGTACTTC
TRBD1,TRBV7-2,.,TRBJ2-7,CASSPTGDEQYF,TGTGCCAGCAGCCCGACAGGGGACGAGCAGTACTTC
.,TRBV7-2,.,TRBJ2-4,CASSNRINGNIQYF,TGTGCCAGCAGCAACCGAATTAACGGAAACATTCAGTACTTC